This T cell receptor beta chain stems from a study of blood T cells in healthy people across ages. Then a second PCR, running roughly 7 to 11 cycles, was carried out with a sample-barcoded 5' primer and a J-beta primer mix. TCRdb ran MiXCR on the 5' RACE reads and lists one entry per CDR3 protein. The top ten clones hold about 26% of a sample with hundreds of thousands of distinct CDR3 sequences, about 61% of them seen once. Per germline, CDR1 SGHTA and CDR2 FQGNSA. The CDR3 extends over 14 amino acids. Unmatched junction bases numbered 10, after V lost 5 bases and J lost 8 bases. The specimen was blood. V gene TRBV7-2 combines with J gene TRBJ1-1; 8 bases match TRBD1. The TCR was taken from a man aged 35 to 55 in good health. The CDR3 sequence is CASSPRTGFPEAFF. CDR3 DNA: TGTGCCAGCAGCCCAAGGACAGGGTTCCCCGAAGCTTTCTTT.